The rows below give T cell receptor beta chains drawn from one sample of a study of tumor and adjacent non-tumor tissue in lung cancer. TCRdb ran MiXCR on the multiplex PCR reads and lists one entry per CDR3 protein. Of about 110,000 distinct CDR3 sequences in the sample, roughly 74% were seen once. Input material: lung tumor tissue. Receptor source: a woman aged 55-70 years with non-small cell lung cancer. The CDR3 runs from the conserved cysteine through the conserved F or W. The D gene is left open where the match is weak.

v_call,j_call,cdr3_length,d_call,cdr3_aa
TRBV29-1,TRBJ2-1,11,-,CSVVGDNEQFF
TRBV4-3,TRBJ2-7,15,-,CASSRDGGGTNEQYF
TRBV19,TRBJ2-1,15,-,CASSKLGGSHNEQFF
TRBV11-2,TRBJ2-7,15,TRBD2,CASSYGTSGSFEHYF
TRBV5-1,TRBJ2-7,14,-,CASRKGRGTNEQYF
TRBV20-1,TRBJ2-3,14,-,CSATGGWETDTQYF
TRBV11-3,TRBJ1-6,15,-,CASSLEDRNNSPLHF
TRBV11-2,TRBJ2-1,14,-,CVSSFSCSYNEQFF
TRBV5-1,TRBJ2-1,15,-,CASSFTLSSYNEQFF
TRBV11-3,TRBJ1-1,14,-,CVSSTTRRGTEALF
TRBV6-2/TRBV6-3,TRBJ2-1,13,TRBD2,CASIDSGENQQFF
TRBV5-5,TRBJ2-3,16,-,CASSSPPRGPTDTQYF
TRBV4-3,TRBJ2-6,18,-,CDSNLRGPQLGGANVLTF
TRBV11-1,TRBJ2-2,17,-,CASSLRLVGESTGELFF
TRBV5-4,TRBJ2-6,15,-,CACSSRGTGANVLTF
TRBV20-1,TRBJ1-2,14,-,CIDLPGQGGYGYTF
TRBV5-1,TRBJ2-3,14,-,CASSLEAYTDTQYF
TRBV6-6,TRBJ1-1,13,-,CASRRVVDNEAFF
TRBV6-1,TRBJ1-1,16,-,CASSEIEAHTNTEAFF
TRBV11-3,TRBJ1-4,17,-,CASIFDSRDTTKEKLFF
TRBV28,TRBJ1-5,18,-,CASNLLGGNSHSHPPQHF
TRBV30,TRBJ2-4,14,-,CAWVRRGIWDVQYF
TRBV4-3,TRBJ1-4,16,-,CTSSQGFFATNEKLFF
TRBV20-1,TRBJ2-5,14,-,CSVRDLGSLETQYF
TRBV18,TRBJ2-2,15,-,CASSRGLGGTGKLFF
TRBV11-1,TRBJ2-1,15,-,CASRSTRGTYNEQFF
TRBV28,TRBJ1-5,16,-,CASIHGGDSGNQPQHF
TRBV11-2,TRBJ2-2,18,TRBD2,CVSRFLGSGWANTGELFF
TRBV4-3,TRBJ2-7,14,-,CTSSQFTMGPEQYF
TRBV11-2,TRBJ2-2,15,-,CASSLEWGNTGEIFF
TRBV6-2/TRBV6-3,TRBJ1-5,13,-,CASSYSKNQPQHF
TRBV12-3/TRBV12-4,TRBJ1-2,15,-,CVSRLGSGADYGYTF
TRBV6-5,TRBJ2-3,17,-,CASSQGISWRIQDTQYF
TRBV4-1,TRBJ2-1,17,-,CASSQDFWSSGYKEQFF
TRBV29-1,TRBJ1-5,13,-,CTVRQSSNQPQHF
TRBV2,TRBJ2-6,14,-,CASCFPSGANVLTF
TRBV20-1,TRBJ2-7,14,TRBD2,CSVPAASGSYEQYF
TRBV7-9,TRBJ2-5,15,TRBD2,CASSLSSGGGETQYF
TRBV11-3,TRBJ1-4,12,-,CASSLESGILFF
TRBV5-1,TRBJ2-1,17,TRBD2,CASSLNPSSGGVNEQFF
TRBV29-1,TRBJ2-7,16,-,CSVDDSGTGGSYEQYF
TRBV11-2,TRBJ2-1,14,-,CASSLSRGRNEQFF
TRBV11-1,TRBJ2-7,13,-,CACSRADSYEHYF
TRBV4-3,TRBJ2-7,19,TRBD1,CASSQAVTPGQQSSYEQYF
TRBV20-1,TRBJ1-2,19,TRBD1,CTARDRAGQGKGEGYGYTF